This T cell receptor beta chain was identified in a study of metastatic and nonmetastatic thyroid tumors. Study at large: Blood and tumor or nodule tissue repertoires from malignant and benign thyroid patients were compared.

Original processing notes: Construction of a distant-metastasis classifier for papillary thyroid cancer relied on CDR3 differences across clinicopathological groups. MiXCR reprocessed the PCR reads for TCRdb. What appears here as the V and J calls and clone size reflects TCRdb's work, not the paper's. This table holds 30,000 to 40,000 clones, roughly 18% found once. This clone was picked up many times. The antigen is undetermined. The sample holds other DNA sequences that translate to the same CDR3. Study findings and constraints: Benign nodules reportedly had significantly lower TCR beta diversity than malignant thyroid tumors in blood and tumor.

This CDR3 comprises 15 residues. Germline CDR1 reads SQVTM; CDR2 reads ANQGSEA. V was shortened by 6 bases and J by 5 bases, with 23 bases between the two germline ends. No patient had received any treatment before thyroid surgery. This clonotype originated in a female donor with papillary thyroid cancer or a benign thyroid nodule (not recorded which). Some clones in this sample may be carry-over from other donors' samples. The chain has TRBV29-1 and TRBJ2-7; D remains ambiguous. The material sequenced was blood. The CDR3 region has the DNA TGCAGCGTCCCCCGGGTGGGCCCACCGTCGGACGAGCAGTACTTC. It is translated as CSVPRVGPPSDEQYF.